The next 16 T cell receptor beta chains were all read from a single sample in a study of blood T cell repertoires in COVID-19 (dated by TCRdb to 2020 to 2021). Library preparation was by the immunoSEQ multiplex PCR assay. The table was pulled from immuneACCESS by TCRdb, which kept in-frame rearrangements only. Such tables lose some clones; where checked, under half of the loss comes from unresolved V genes, and the rest has no known cause. The sample includes approximately 110,000 clones, with about 89% observed a single time. The ten largest account for 3.5% to 5.5% of the sample. Sequenced sample: peripheral blood. Source of these receptors: a man in his forties with acute or convalescent COVID-19.

This clone was seen a few times. This sequence joins TRBV5-1 and TRBJ1-3; TRBD1 aligns across 11 bases. This CDR3 contains 18 residues. Germline assignment: CDR1 SGHRS and CDR2 YFSETQ. Trimming at V came to 0 bases and at J to 4 bases, leaving 9 bases not matched to a gene. In nucleotides, the CDR3 is TGCGCCAGCAGCTTGGATCCCTGGACAGGGGGCGACGGAAACACCATATATTTT. Residues: CASSLDPWTGGDGNTIYF.

This clone was seen a handful of times. This chain uses TRBV30 with TRBJ1-5; D possibly corresponds to TRBD1 (5 bases). The CDR3 is made up of 15 amino acids. Trimming took off 1 base at V and 5 bases at J, with 15 bases between the two ends. The germline gives CDR1 GTSNPN, CDR2 SVGIG (reference sequence). Here the CDR3 reads CAWSGGETLHQPQHF. CDR3 nucleotides: TGTGCCTGGAGTGGGGGCGAGACACTTCATCAGCCCCAGCATTTT.

V usage is TRBV24-1 and J usage is TRBJ2-2; TRBD2 matches at 10 bases. CDR1 is KGHDR and CDR2 is SFDVKD in the germline V gene. The CDR3 covers 17 residues. Germline trimming cut 5 bases from V and 1 base from J; bases unmatched to any gene: 6. CDR3 DNA: TGTGCCACCAGTGCCGGGACTAGCGATCGGAACACCGGGGAGCTGTTTTTT. It codes for CATSAGTSDRNTGELFF.

The chain recombines TRBV6-2 or TRBV6-3 with TRBJ1-5, with 9 bases aligning to TRBD1. The CDR3 spans 17 residues. Germline trimming cut 0 bases from V and 4 bases from J; bases unmatched to any gene: 7. In germline, CDR1 is MNHEY, CDR2 SVGEGT. This chain's CDR3 is CASSYSGTGMTNQPQHF. The CDR3 DNA reads TGTGCCAGCAGTTACTCTGGGACAGGGATGACTAATCAGCCCCAGCATTTT.

This clone has a handful of counts. The rearrangement uses TRBV18 and TRBJ1-3; 10 bases match TRBD1. The germline V gene encodes CDR1 KGHSH and CDR2 LQKENI. The CDR3 covers 18 residues. Unmatched junction bases numbered 14, after V lost 3 bases and J lost 6 bases. The CDR3 coding sequence is TGTGCCAGCTCACCCTCCGGTCCAGGGACAGGGGATTCAAACACCATATATTTT. Translating gives CASSPSGPGTGDSNTIYF. Filled out from reference TRBV18 and TRBJ1-3, the complete variable domain reads NAGVMQNPRHLVRRRGQEARLRCSPMKGHSHVYWYRQLPEEGLKFMVYLQKENIIDESGMPKERFSAEFPKEGPSILRIQQVVRGDSAAYFCASSPSGPGTGDSNTIYFGEGSWLTVV.

The chain joins TRBV6-4 to TRBJ2-3; the D gene is possibly TRBD1 (5 bases). V gave up 0 bases and J gave up 1 base, with 14 bases separating them. The CDR3 has 17 amino acids. Germline V lookup: CDR1 MRHNA, CDR2 SNTAGT. The CDR3 sequence is CASSDSMLGRGTDTQYF. CDR3 DNA sequence: TGTGCCAGCAGTGACTCGATGCTAGGCAGGGGCACAGATACGCAGTATTTT.

V gene TRBV5-5 combines with J gene TRBJ1-4, with a possible D match to TRBD1 (6 bases). CDR1 and CDR2 from the germline V gene are SGHKS and YYEKEE (reference sequence). The germline V and J ends were trimmed by 3 bases and 4 bases, with 10 bases remaining between them. The CDR3 loop spans 14 amino acids. CDR3 amino acids: CASSSDSDNEKLFF. In nucleotides, the CDR3 is TGTGCCAGCAGCTCGGACAGTGATAATGAAAAACTGTTTTTT.

The count of this clone is one. J is TRBJ2-4 and V is TRBV4-3; TRBD1 agrees at 7 bases. The V segment lost 1 base and the J segment 7 bases; nucleotides outside the gene matches: 4. This CDR3 region has 14 residues. CDR1 is LGHNA, CDR2 YSLEER, per germline. The CDR3 DNA sequence: TGCGCCAGCAGCCAAGCCCCACAGGGGAACATTCAGTACTTC. Its translation: CASSQAPQGNIQYF.

The CDR3 is CASSLVAGVLSGNTIYF. Here the CDR3 DNA reads TGTGCCAGCAGCTTAGTGGCAGGGGTTCTCTCTGGAAACACCATATATTTT. J is TRBJ1-3 and V is TRBV7-2; possible D gene TRBD1, 6 bases. The CDR3 is 17 amino acids. Germline CDR1 reads SGHTA; CDR2 reads FQGNSA. V was cut by 1 base and J by 0 bases, with 13 bases left in between.

V and J are TRBV27 and TRBJ1-5; 9 bases line up with TRBD1. The CDR3 length is 15 residues. Germline CDR1 reads MNHEY; CDR2 reads SMNVEV (reference sequence). Losses at the gene ends were 5 bases for V and 10 bases for J; bases not matched to a gene: 12. The CDR3 sequence is CASSKDTGGQVPQHF. The CDR3 region has the DNA TGTGCCAGCAGTAAGGACACAGGGGGCCAAGTACCCCAGCATTTT.

The chain combines TRBV6-6 with TRBJ2-6, with TRBD1 matching over 9 bases. The germline CDR1 and CDR2 sequences are MNHNY and SVGAGI (reference sequence). The CDR3 totals 15 residues. With 0 bases clipped from V and 13 bases from J, the junction kept 7 bases outside the gene matches. DNA for the CDR3: TGTGCCAGCAGTTACTCGAGCGGGACAGGGCATGTCCTGACTTTC. Its translation is CASSYSSGTGHVLTF.

This clone has a single count. This chain joins TRBV7-9 and TRBJ2-7; D is unclear. Germline loops: CDR1 SEHNR, CDR2 FQNEAQ (reference sequence). V dropped 5 bases and J dropped 0 bases, with 11 bases sitting between them. The CDR3 is 14 amino acids. The CDR3 nucleotides read TGTGCCAGCAGCCCGCCCGATAGCTCCTACGAGCAGTACTTC. Its translation is CASSPPDSSYEQYF.

This chain joins TRBV27 and TRBJ1-5; D gene ambiguous. V shed 6 bases and J shed 5 bases, with 5 bases lying between them. This CDR3 has 11 residues. From germline, CDR1 is MNHEY and CDR2 SMNVEV (reference sequence). CDR3 in amino acids: CASSCDQPQHF. DNA for the CDR3: TGTGCCAGCAGCTGTGATCAGCCCCAGCATTTT.

This chain connects TRBV11-3 to TRBJ1-2, with a weak D call TRBD1 (5 bases). V lost 7 bases and J 4 bases, leaving 16 bases between the germline ends. This CDR3 contains 14 residues. Germline assignment: CDR1 SGHNT and CDR2 YENEEA. CDR3: CASIFGGEGYGYTF. DNA for the CDR3: TGTGCCAGCATTTTTGGAGGGGAGGGCTATGGCTACACCTTC. Drawing the rest from reference TRBV11-3 and TRBJ1-2, the complete variable domain is EAGVVQSPRYKIIEKKQPVAFWCNPISGHNTLYWYLQNLGQGPELLIRYENEEAVDDSQLPKDRFSAERLKGVDSTLKIQPAELGDSAVYLCASIFGGEGYGYTFGSGTRLTVV.

This chain's CDR3 is CASSGRTGVNTEAFF. CDR3 nucleotide sequence: TGTGCCAGCAGCGGGAGGACAGGGGTGAACACTGAAGCTTTCTTT. The chain has TRBV5-4 and TRBJ1-1, with 9 bases lining up with TRBD1. V lost 4 bases and J lost 0; bases outside the gene matches: 4. In germline, CDR1 is SGHNT, CDR2 YYREEE (reference sequence). The CDR3 is 15 amino acids.

The J gene is TRBJ1-2, the V gene TRBV6-5; 9 nucleotides match TRBD1. V lost 4 bases and J lost 3; bases outside the gene matches: 3. The germline V gene encodes CDR1 MNHEY and CDR2 SVGAGI. CDR3 length equals 14 residues. As DNA, the CDR3 is TGTGCCAGCAGTTTTCGGACAGGGGACTATGGCTACACCTTC. It specifies CASSFRTGDYGYTF.